The entry below describes one TCR beta chain. The record originates from a study of blood T cell repertoires in COVID-19. At the level of the study: Samples of COVID-19 (acute and convalescent) were obtained from the United States, Italy and Spain. T cells, B-cell-depleted T cells, or PBMCs provided the cDNA or gDNA that served as material.

Authors' processing steps: How many nucleated cells were present was estimated from reference gene primer amplification. The table came from immunoSEQ multiplex PCR; TCRdb's copy has only in-frame clones and leaves some out. The D gene and trimming were derived from the DNA, and the V and J assignments and clone size from that table. The table has around 250,000 clones, roughly 85% seen once. The sequencing sample was made of peripheral blood. The clonotype was recovered from a woman in her late teens or twenties with acute or convalescent COVID-19.

As DNA, the CDR3 is TGTGCTGAGCTCCAGGAAAACACTGAAGCTTTCTTT. Its translation is CAELQENTEAFF. The chain has TRBV30 and TRBJ1-1; D remains unclear. CDR1 and CDR2 from the germline V gene are GTSNPN and SVGIG (reference sequence). The CDR3 runs to 12 residues.